This T cell receptor beta chain was profiled in a study of blood T cell repertoires in COVID-19. Overall study: The origin of the acute and convalescent COVID-19 samples was the United States, Italy and Spain. T cells, B-cell-depleted T cells, or PBMCs provided the cDNA or gDNA that served as material.

In the original processing: Using reference gene primer amplification, nucleated cell counts were estimated. The data were produced by immunoSEQ multiplex PCR, yet TCRdb's version contains in-frame clones alone and is incomplete. Clone size and the V and J calls come from that table; the DNA yielded D and trimming. The sample carries 85,000 to 110,000 clones, around 82% recorded once. J was trimmed by 4 bases and V by 1 base; bases with no gene match: 2. This CDR3 is built from 14 residues. CDR1 is SGHNT and CDR2 is YENEEA in the germline V gene. This clone was seen once. The chain has TRBV11-3 and TRBJ2-3; 7 bases map to TRBD2. The clonotype comes from a human donor in a cohort sampled during active or convalescent COVID-19. Sequencing input: peripheral blood. The CDR3 sequence: CASSLVAGADTQYF. The CDR3 coding sequence is TGTGCCAGCAGCTTAGTGGCGGGAGCAGATACGCAGTATTTT. The entire variable domain, with the rest obtained from reference TRBV11-3 and TRBJ2-3, is as follows: EAGVVQSPRYKIIEKKQPVAFWCNPISGHNTLYWYLQNLGQGPELLIRYENEEAVDDSQLPKDRFSAERLKGVDSTLKIQPAELGDSAVYLCASSLVAGADTQYFGPGTRLTVL.